This TCR beta chain was sequenced for a study of CD8+ T cells in alopecia areata (dated by TCRdb to the late 2010s). Study-wide context: The treated patients, all with moderate-to-severe alopecia areata, were enrolled in an open-label pilot trial of oral tofacitinib given at 5 to 10 mg twice daily. Patients stayed on tofacitinib for 6 to 18 months and then had 6 months of follow-up off drug so that delayed response and recurrence could be assessed. To study T cell clonal expansion in alopecia areata, the researchers applied high-throughput TCRbeta sequencing to both the C3H/HeJ mouse model and human patients. Scalp tissue and sorted CD4+ and CD8+ peripheral blood T cells from patchy and totalis/universalis alopecia areata patients and from healthy controls were covered by human TCRbeta sequencing. Patients on tofacitinib were biopsied at baseline and after 4 and 24 weeks of treatment, and several of the patients also had a later scalp biopsy. Scalp clonality was compared across normal scalp (n=4), patchy alopecia areata scalp (n=8), and alopecia totalis/universalis scalp (n=8). RNA was extracted with the PAXgene miRNA kit for fixed scalp, the miRNeasy kit for PBMCs, and the RNeasy kit for mouse skin. immunoSEQ multiplex PCR using 35 Vbeta forward primers and 13 Jbeta reverse primers was used to amplify TCRbeta CDR3 regions. What the authors observed across the whole study: Lesional scalp, especially in alopecia totalis/universalis, showed higher clonality and more expanded CD8+ clones than normal scalp, suggesting antigenic drive. Shared TCR sequences between patients were less evident than in mice, which may be partly attributable to HLA diversity in the patient population. Resident alphabeta T cells in normal human skin are also sequenced, complicating scalp TCR repertoire analysis, unlike mouse skin dominated by gammadelta T cells.

From a lookup of the germline V gene (reference sequence), CDR1 and CDR2 are MNHNY and SVGAGI. Trimming costs V 5 bases and J 13 bases, and their ends lie 12 bases apart. Measured from the cysteine to the phenylalanine, the CDR3 is 11 residues long. The kept DNA is CDR3 alone, 33 bases in frame from the first base. To prepare the library, the immunoSEQ multiplex PCR assay was applied. RNA was extracted from all samples and reverse transcribed into cDNA, which served as template for TCR sequencing. SuperScript III was used to make first-strand cDNA, primed with a 2:1 mix of oligo-dT and random hexamers. A synthetic immune receptor repertoire was used to measure amplification bias, and any remaining bias was corrected computationally. As for the authors' bioinformatics: After raw reads were preprocessed to remove errors, the CDR3 was defined following IMGT conventions as running from the conserved cysteine to phenylalanine. Clonality was computed as 1 minus the Shannon entropy, with the entropy normalized by log2 of the number of productive unique TCRs. Whether each scalp clone was CD4 or CD8 was inferred by checking scalp TCRbeta sequences against the CD4 and CD8 repertoires from sorted blood. In its TCRdb copy, this immuneACCESS table keeps in-frame sequences only and misses some clones. Where compared with another copy, unresolved V genes explain less than half of these, and the others have no known cause. The D gene and trimming were derived from the DNA, and the V and J assignments and clone size from that table. The sample table lists roughly 120,000 clones, 35% to 40% of them with a count of one. The ten largest account for 3.1% of the sample.

Of note for this clone: Its target antigen remains unknown. Base-call qualities are not available, and no considerably larger clone is one nucleotide away.

From alopecia areata patients, peripheral blood was collected along with lesional scalp punch biopsies. After PBMCs were isolated by density centrifugation and stained for CD3, CD4 and CD8, a FACSAria was used to sort CD4+ and CD8+ T cells. Sequences were obtained from CD4+ T cells sorted from blood. This chain is built from TRBV6-6 and TRBJ1-5; no D gene is confidently identified. This TCR derives from a human donor with alopecia areata. The CDR3 has the sequence CASSPRQEQHF. DNA sequence: TGTGCCAGCAGTCCCCGACAAGAGCAGCATTTT.